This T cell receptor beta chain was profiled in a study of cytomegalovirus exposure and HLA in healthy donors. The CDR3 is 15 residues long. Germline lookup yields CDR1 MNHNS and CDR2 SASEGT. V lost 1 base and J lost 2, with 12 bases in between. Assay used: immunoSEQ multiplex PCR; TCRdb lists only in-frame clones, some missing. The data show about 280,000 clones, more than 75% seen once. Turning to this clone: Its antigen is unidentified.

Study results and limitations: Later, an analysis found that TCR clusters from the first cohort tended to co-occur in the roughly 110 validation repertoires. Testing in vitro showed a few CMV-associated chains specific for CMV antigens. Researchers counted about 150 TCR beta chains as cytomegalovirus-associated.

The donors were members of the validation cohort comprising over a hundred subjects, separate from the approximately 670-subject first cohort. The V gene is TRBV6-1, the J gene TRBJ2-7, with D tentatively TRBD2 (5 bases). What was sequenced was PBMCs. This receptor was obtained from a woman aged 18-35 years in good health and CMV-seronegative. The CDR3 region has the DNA TGTGCCAGCAGTGAAGACGGAGGTGGAGCCTACGAGCAGTACTTC. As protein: CASSEDGGGAYEQYF.